These T cell receptor beta chains were read from a single sample in a study of blood T cell repertoires in COVID-19. The table came from immunoSEQ multiplex PCR; TCRdb's copy has only in-frame clones and leaves some out. Here the sample spans 100,000 to 120,000 clones, 72% being singletons. Material for sequencing was peripheral blood. The origin of the receptors is an older woman with acute or convalescent COVID-19. CDR3s include the opening cysteine and the closing phenylalanine or tryptophan. The order of the fields is V gene, D gene, clone size, J gene, CDR3 protein, CDR3 DNA. The D gene is left open where the match is weak. The size field is filled for only some rows; it gives once, few, many or a size class.

v_call: TRBV2
d_call: NA
clone_size: NA
j_call: TRBJ2-6
cdr3_aa: CASRFSSGANVLTF
cdr3_nt: TGTGCCAGCAGGTTTAGCTCTGGGGCCAACGTCCTGACTTTC

v_call: TRBV4-2
d_call: NA
clone_size: NA
j_call: TRBJ2-1
cdr3_aa: CASSQEAQGHNEQFF
cdr3_nt: TGTGCCAGCAGCCAAGAAGCGCAGGGCCACAATGAGCAGTTCTTC

v_call: TRBV6-1
d_call: NA
clone_size: few
j_call: TRBJ1-1
cdr3_aa: CASSEYRAKTEAFF
cdr3_nt: TGTGCCAGCAGTGAATACAGGGCGAAAACTGAAGCTTTCTTT

v_call: TRBV13
d_call: TRBD1
clone_size: NA
j_call: TRBJ2-6
cdr3_aa: CASSVIRDRSSGANVLTF
cdr3_nt: TGTGCCAGCAGCGTGATCCGGGACAGATCCTCTGGGGCCAACGTCCTGACTTTC

v_call: TRBV7-2
d_call: NA
clone_size: NA
j_call: TRBJ1-4
cdr3_aa: CASSSPTGAINEKLFF
cdr3_nt: TGTGCCAGCAGCTCACCCACAGGAGCAATCAATGAAAAACTGTTTTTT

v_call: TRBV6-5
d_call: TRBD1
clone_size: NA
j_call: TRBJ2-2
cdr3_aa: CASSPGQRNTGELFF
cdr3_nt: TGTGCCAGCAGTCCGGGACAGAGAAACACCGGGGAGCTGTTTTTT

v_call: TRBV29-1
d_call: TRBD1
clone_size: NA
j_call: TRBJ1-1
cdr3_aa: CSVRPGTGTNTEAFF
cdr3_nt: TGCAGCGTTCGTCCCGGGACAGGGACGAACACTGAAGCTTTCTTT

v_call: TRBV28
d_call: TRBD1
clone_size: NA
j_call: TRBJ1-3
cdr3_aa: CASAGQGYGNTIYF
cdr3_nt: TGTGCCAGCGCGGGACAGGGGTATGGAAACACCATATATTTT

v_call: TRBV24-1
d_call: TRBD1
clone_size: NA
j_call: TRBJ1-5
cdr3_aa: CATSDPGTGDQPQHF
cdr3_nt: TGTGCCACCAGTGATCCCGGGACAGGGGACCAGCCCCAGCATTTT

v_call: TRBV5-6
d_call: NA
clone_size: NA
j_call: TRBJ2-7
cdr3_aa: CASSVSSYEQYF
cdr3_nt: TGTGCCAGCAGCGTCAGCTCCTACGAGCAGTACTTC